The 2 T cell receptor beta chains in this list originate from one sample, sequenced in a study of T-cell reconstitution after alpha-beta-depleted transplantation in children. Construction of the TCRbeta library involved unique molecular identifiers. TCRdb itself ran the PCR reads through MiXCR, one entry per CDR3 protein. The sample holds 500,000 to 650,000 distinct CDR3 sequences, roughly 11% seen once. The sample here was PBMCs, mostly from graft donor cells, taken 180 days after TCRalphabeta/CD19-depleted stem cell transplant. Every receptor here comes from a female patient aged 2-10 years who had a stem cell transplant for aplastic anemia, so the T cells may come from the graft donor.

At least ten counts were recorded for this clonotype. V is TRBV5-1 and J is TRBJ2-3; TRBD1 matches 8 bases. The CDR3 totals 15 residues. CDR1 SGHRS and CDR2 YFSETQ come from the germline V gene. With 4 bases clipped from V and 2 bases from J, the junction kept 6 bases outside the gene matches. The CDR3 sequence: CASSQRGQVTDTQYF. CDR3 bases: TGCGCCAGCAGCCAGAGGGGACAGGTCACAGATACGCAGTATTTT.

Ten or more counts support this clonotype. The chain combines TRBV7-9 with TRBJ2-2; possibly TRBD1 for D (5 bases). V was shortened by 0 bases and J by 1 base, with 6 bases between the two germline ends. The CDR3 loop spans 15 amino acids. Germline lookup yields CDR1 SEHNR and CDR2 FQNEAQ (reference sequence). The DNA for the CDR3 is TGTGCCAGCAGCTTAGCCGACAGGAACACCGGGGAGCTGTTTTTT. Encoded protein: CASSLADRNTGELFF.